This paragraph covers one TCR beta chain sequence. The antigen this receptor binds is unknown. Per-base qualities were not stored, and no clone one base away is much larger. TCRbeta CDR3 regions were amplified from genomic DNA by means of the immunoSEQ Assay, a bias-controlled multiplex PCR. In the original analysis: The number of nucleated cells in each sample was estimated by amplification of reference gene primers within the assay. To quantify the absolute abundance of each unique TCRbeta CDR3 rearrangement, sequence reads were collapsed and filtered. For each sample, productive Simpson clonality was calculated as the square root of Simpson's diversity index across productive rearrangements. The immuneACCESS repertoire file appears here via TCRdb, limited to in-frame rearrangements. These files lack a portion of the clones; in checked studies, under half of the deficit traces to unresolved V genes, and the cause of the others is not known. The V and J calls and clone size were taken over from that table, and D and trimming were inferred from the DNA. Present in this sample are under 200,000 clones, roughly 84% of which were seen just once. In total, the top ten clones hold about 5% of the sample.

This sample was included in a study of blood T cell repertoires in COVID-19 (dated by TCRdb to about 2020). Looking at the study overall: Samples from collaborators originated in the United States, Italy and Spain and spanned both the acute and convalescent phases of COVID-19. The prospective study material was composed of cDNA or gDNA derived from T cells, B-cell-depleted T cells, or PBMCs. The dataset comprised deeply sampled blood TCRbeta repertoires from subjects exposed to, actively infected with, or recovered from COVID-19. The repertoires were released in a freely available public database meant as a resource for research on the immune response to SARS-CoV-2. A de-identified subject ID, COVID-19 status, age in years and sex were almost always included in the sample metadata. Where HLA class I and class II types were available, the types were taken from metadata supplied by the sample provider, not from assay-based typing. The samples were drawn from the first 160 participants of the ongoing ImmuneRACE study and from about 1,200 subjects provided by 6 global collaborators.

From the cysteine through the phenylalanine, the CDR3 covers 17 amino acids. CDR3 DNA only is kept here, 51 bases in frame from base 1. Ends trimmed: V by 2 bases, J by 3 bases; bases unmatched to a gene: 8. The CDR1 and CDR2 encoded by the germline V gene are KGHDR and SFDVKD. The paper's findings and limits, for the study overall: How much clinical and demographic metadata was included differed by source and by participant, and the metadata was provided uncurated.

Whole blood was collected in K2EDTA tubes by collaborating institutions according to the institutions' own protocols. Collaborator samples were shipped for TCRbeta analysis as frozen whole blood, isolated PBMCs, or DNA extracted from either sample type. The chain joins TRBV24-1 to TRBJ1-2, with TRBD1 matching 10 junction bases. This sequence was found in a woman over 75 with acute or convalescent COVID-19. Material for sequencing was peripheral blood. The CDR3 has the sequence CATSDSPGQGLHYGYTF. The DNA sequence is as follows: TGTGCCACCAGTGATTCACCGGGACAGGGGCTTCACTATGGCTACACCTTC.